A single sample is the source of the 19 T cell receptor beta chains below, sequenced in a study of T cells expressing NK-cell markers. From the 5' RACE reads, TCRdb lists one entry per CDR3 protein and no DNA. The table counts around 260,000 distinct CDR3 sequences; about 4% lies in the top ten. Specimen: blood T cells: a sorted CD56 or NKG2C T cell subset, CD4+ or CD8+ T cells, or bulk PBMC T cells (not recorded which). The receptor set was obtained from a woman aged 18-70 years in good health.

This sequence joins TRBV12-3 or TRBV12-4 and TRBJ2-1; TCRdb's D gene call, TRBD2, goes unchecked for lack of DNA. The CDR3 covers 15 residues. CDR3 loop: CASNIGLAGIGWQFF.

The chain has TRBV19 and TRBJ2-1; there is no DNA to check the TCRdb D call of TRBD2. The CDR3 is 16 residues long. The germline gives CDR1 LNHDA, CDR2 SQIVND (reference sequence). CDR3 region: CASSPFSGRANNEQFF.

The chain employs TRBV12-3 or TRBV12-4 and TRBJ1-4; lacking DNA, the TRBD1 call made by TCRdb goes unchecked. The CDR3 has 14 amino acids. CDR3 protein: CASSFPGTGEKLFF.

This chain connects TRBV12-3 or TRBV12-4 to TRBJ2-3; as DNA is missing, the TRBD1 call by TCRdb cannot be tested. The length of the CDR3 is 15 residues. The CDR3 protein is CASSSGTGPTDTQYF.

The chain employs TRBV7-2 and TRBJ2-4; as DNA is missing, the TRBD1 call by TCRdb cannot be tested. Germline V CDR1 and CDR2: SGHTA, FQGNSA. The CDR3 is 16 residues long. This CDR3 reads CASSQASPGAKNIQYF.

This chain links TRBV19 with TRBJ2-3. This CDR3 contains 16 residues. Germline V gene sequence: CDR1 LNHDA, CDR2 SQIVND (reference sequence). The CDR3 loop is CASSIGLVGRTDTQYF. Variable domain in full (rest from reference TRBV19 and TRBJ2-3): DGGITQSPKYLFRKEGQNVTLSCEQNLNHDAMYWYRQDPGQGLRLIYYSQIVNDFQKGDIAEGYSVSREKKESFPLTVTSAQKNPTAFYLCASSIGLVGRTDTQYFGPGTRLTVL.

This chain links TRBV29-1 with TRBJ1-2. The CDR3 length is 17 residues. Per germline, CDR1 SQVTM and CDR2 ANQGSEA. This chain's CDR3 is CSVEDGRAGRANYGYTF.

V and J are TRBV7-9 and TRBJ2-3; the D gene TCRdb calls, TRBD1, cannot be checked with no DNA. The germline gives CDR1 SEHNR, CDR2 FQNEAQ (reference sequence). CDR3 length: 16 residues. CDR3 residues: CASSLSPGASTDTQYF. The full variable domain, with the rest looked up from reference TRBV7-9 and TRBJ2-3, is DTGVSQNPRHKITKRGQNVTFRCDPISEHNRLYWYRQTLGQGPEFLTYFQNEAQLEKSRLLSDRFSAERPKGSFSTLEIQRTEQGDSAMYLCASSLSPGASTDTQYFGPGTRLTVL.

This chain links TRBV14 with TRBJ2-7; lacking DNA, the TRBD1 call made by TCRdb goes unchecked. This CDR3 is built from 13 residues. Germline V gives CDR1 SGHDN, CDR2 FVKESK. CDR3 sequence: CASSQDGGYEQYF.

V and J are TRBV12-3 or TRBV12-4 and TRBJ1-1; TCRdb picks TRBD1, but there is no DNA to check that call. CDR3 length: 13 amino acids. CDR3 loop: CASSFKGIGSAFF.

The chain is built from TRBV6-5 and TRBJ2-5. The CDR3 runs to 11 residues. Germline V gives CDR1 MNHEY, CDR2 SVGAGI. The CDR3 is CASTVGETQYF.

The chain couples TRBV3-1 to TRBJ2-2. Germline V lookup: CDR1 LGHDT, CDR2 YNNKEL (reference sequence). The length of the CDR3 is 16 residues. CDR3 residues: CASSRFRSTNTGELFF.

This chain connects TRBV30 to TRBJ2-1. The CDR3 is made up of 11 amino acids. Germline-derived CDR1 and CDR2 are GTSNPN and SVGIG (reference sequence). The CDR3: CAWSVGRQQFF.

The CDR3: CASSGTGGFHNEQFF. V gene TRBV5-1 combines with J gene TRBJ2-1; TCRdb's assignment of TRBD1 cannot be checked, as there is no DNA. The CDR3 loop spans 15 amino acids. In germline, CDR1 is SGHRS, CDR2 YFSETQ.

The chain employs TRBV7-9 and TRBJ2-1. Germline lookup yields CDR1 SEHNR and CDR2 FQNEAQ (reference sequence). This CDR3 is 12 amino acids long. The CDR3 sequence: CASTFRYNEQFF.

The chain links TRBV20-1 to TRBJ2-7; the D call from TCRdb, TRBD2, cannot be confirmed without DNA. Looked up from germline, CDR1 is DFQATT and CDR2 is SNEGSKA (reference sequence). This CDR3 comprises 14 residues. The CDR3 loop is CSASAASVSYEQYF.

V usage is TRBV5-1 and J usage is TRBJ2-2; TCRdb calls TRBD1, which cannot be checked without DNA. CDR1 SGHRS and CDR2 YFSETQ come from the germline V gene. The CDR3 extends over 16 amino acids. The CDR3: CASSSRTDMNTGELFF.

The chain is built from TRBV12-3 or TRBV12-4 and TRBJ2-2. CDR3 size: 13 residues. The CDR3 protein is CASSWNRVGELFF.

The chain uses TRBV10-3 and TRBJ2-5; without DNA, the TCRdb call of TRBD1 cannot be checked. Germline-derived CDR1 and CDR2 are ENHRY and SYGVKD. CDR3 size: 15 residues. The CDR3 region is CAISPGQGDQETQYF.